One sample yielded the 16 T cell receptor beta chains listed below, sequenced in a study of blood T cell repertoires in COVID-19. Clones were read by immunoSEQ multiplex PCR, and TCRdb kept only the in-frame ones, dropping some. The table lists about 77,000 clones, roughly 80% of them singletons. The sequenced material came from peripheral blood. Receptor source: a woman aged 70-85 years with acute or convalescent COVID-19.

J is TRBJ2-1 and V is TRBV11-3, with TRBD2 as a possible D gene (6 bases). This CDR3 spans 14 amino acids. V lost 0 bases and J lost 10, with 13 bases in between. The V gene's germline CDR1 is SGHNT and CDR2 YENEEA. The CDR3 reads CASSLETRYIEQFF. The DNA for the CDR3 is TGTGCCAGCAGCTTAGAGACTAGATACATCGAGCAGTTCTTC.

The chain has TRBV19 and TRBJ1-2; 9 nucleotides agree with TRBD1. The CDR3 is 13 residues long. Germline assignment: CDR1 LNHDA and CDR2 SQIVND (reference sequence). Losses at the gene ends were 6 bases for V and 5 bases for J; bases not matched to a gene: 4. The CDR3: CASRRTGEYGYTF. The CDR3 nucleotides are TGTGCCAGTAGAAGGACAGGGGAGTATGGCTACACCTTC.

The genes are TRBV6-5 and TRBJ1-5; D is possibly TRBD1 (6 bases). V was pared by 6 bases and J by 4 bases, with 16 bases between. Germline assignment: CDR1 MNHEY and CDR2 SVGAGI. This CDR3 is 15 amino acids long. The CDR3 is CASSKHDRSNQPQHF. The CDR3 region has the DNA TGTGCCAGCAGCAAGCATGACAGGTCTAATCAGCCCCAGCATTTT.

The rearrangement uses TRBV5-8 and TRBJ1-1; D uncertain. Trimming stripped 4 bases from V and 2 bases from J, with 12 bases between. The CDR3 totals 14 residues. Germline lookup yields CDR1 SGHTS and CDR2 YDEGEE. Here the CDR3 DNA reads TGTGCCAGCAGCCCCCGAGGCGGTAACACTGAAGCTTTCTTT. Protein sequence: CASSPRGGNTEAFF.

The CDR3 spells CASSPAGQGNQYF. DNA for the CDR3: TGTGCCAGCTCACCTGCGGGACAGGGTAACCAGTACTTC. The chain couples TRBV18 to TRBJ2-5, with 9 bases matching TRBD1. The V gene's germline CDR1 is KGHSH and CDR2 LQKENI. This CDR3 comprises 13 residues. With 3 bases clipped from V and 10 bases from J, the junction kept 6 bases outside the gene matches.

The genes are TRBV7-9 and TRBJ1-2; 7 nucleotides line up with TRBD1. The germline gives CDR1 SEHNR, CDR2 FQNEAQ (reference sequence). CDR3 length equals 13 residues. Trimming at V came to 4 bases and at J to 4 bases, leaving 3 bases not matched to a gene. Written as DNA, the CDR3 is TGTGCCAGCAGCTACGGGACAGCCTATGGCTACACCTTC. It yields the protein CASSYGTAYGYTF.

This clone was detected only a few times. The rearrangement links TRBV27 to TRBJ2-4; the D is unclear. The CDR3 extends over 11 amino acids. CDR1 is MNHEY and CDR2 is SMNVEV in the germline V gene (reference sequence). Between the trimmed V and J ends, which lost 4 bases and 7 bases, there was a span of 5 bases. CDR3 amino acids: CASSSGNIQYF. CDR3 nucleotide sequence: TGTGCCAGCAGTTCCGGTAACATTCAGTACTTC.

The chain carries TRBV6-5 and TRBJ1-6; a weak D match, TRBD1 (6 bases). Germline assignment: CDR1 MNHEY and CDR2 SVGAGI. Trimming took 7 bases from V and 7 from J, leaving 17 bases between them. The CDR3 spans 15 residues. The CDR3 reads CASTRIRQGNSPLHF. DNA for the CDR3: TGTGCCAGCACTCGGATTCGCCAGGGGAATTCACCCCTCCACTTT.

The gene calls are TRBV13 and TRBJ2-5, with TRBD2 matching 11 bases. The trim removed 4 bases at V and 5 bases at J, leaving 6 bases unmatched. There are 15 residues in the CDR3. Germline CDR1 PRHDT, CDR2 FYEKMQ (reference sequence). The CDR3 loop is CASSSRLAGMETQYF. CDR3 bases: TGTGCCAGCAGCTCCAGACTAGCGGGGATGGAGACCCAGTACTTC.

The CDR3 nucleotides are TGTGCCAGCAGCTATTCCGGTGCGAACACTGAAGCTTTCTTT. Its protein is CASSYSGANTEAFF. The chain combines TRBV5-4 with TRBJ1-1; D remains ambiguous. Trimming shortened V by 3 bases and J by 1 base, and 10 bases separated the two germline ends. Germline V CDR1 and CDR2: SGHNT, YYREEE (reference sequence). The CDR3 runs 14 residues.

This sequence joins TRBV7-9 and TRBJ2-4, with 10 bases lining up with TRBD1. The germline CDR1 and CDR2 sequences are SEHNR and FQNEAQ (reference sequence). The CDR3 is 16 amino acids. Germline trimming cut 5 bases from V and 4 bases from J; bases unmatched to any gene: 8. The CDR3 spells CASSVTGGPNKNIQYF. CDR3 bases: TGTGCCAGCAGCGTGACAGGGGGCCCTAATAAAAACATTCAGTACTTC.

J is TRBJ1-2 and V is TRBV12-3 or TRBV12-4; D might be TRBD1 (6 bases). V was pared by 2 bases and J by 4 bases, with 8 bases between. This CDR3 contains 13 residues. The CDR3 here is CASSLWTVYGYTF. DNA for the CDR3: TGTGCCAGCAGTTTATGGACAGTCTATGGCTACACCTTC.

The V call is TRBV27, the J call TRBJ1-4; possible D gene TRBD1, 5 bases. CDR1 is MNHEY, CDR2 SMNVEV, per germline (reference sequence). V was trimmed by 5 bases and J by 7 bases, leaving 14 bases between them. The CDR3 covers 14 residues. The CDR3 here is CASSQGLDGEKLFF. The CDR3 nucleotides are TGTGCCAGCAGTCAGGGCCTAGACGGTGAAAAACTGTTTTTT. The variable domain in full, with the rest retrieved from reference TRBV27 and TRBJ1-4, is EAQVTQNPRYLITVTGKKLTVTCSQNMNHEYMSWYRQDPGLGLRQIYYSMNVEVTDKGDVPEGYKVSRKEKRNFPLILESPSPNQTSLYFCASSQGLDGEKLFFGSGTQLSVL.

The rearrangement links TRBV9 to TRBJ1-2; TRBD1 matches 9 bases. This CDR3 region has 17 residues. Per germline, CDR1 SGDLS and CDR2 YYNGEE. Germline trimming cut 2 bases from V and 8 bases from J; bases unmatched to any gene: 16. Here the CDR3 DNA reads TGTGCCAGCAGCGTGGCCCCGGGACAGGGTGGTTTCGGCGGCTACACCTTC. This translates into CASSVAPGQGGFGGYTF.

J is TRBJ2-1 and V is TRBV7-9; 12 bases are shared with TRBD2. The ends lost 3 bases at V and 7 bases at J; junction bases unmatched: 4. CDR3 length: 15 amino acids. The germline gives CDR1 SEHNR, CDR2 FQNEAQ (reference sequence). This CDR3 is CASSFLAGGRNEQFF. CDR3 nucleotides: TGTGCCAGCAGCTTCCTAGCGGGGGGGCGTAATGAGCAGTTCTTC.

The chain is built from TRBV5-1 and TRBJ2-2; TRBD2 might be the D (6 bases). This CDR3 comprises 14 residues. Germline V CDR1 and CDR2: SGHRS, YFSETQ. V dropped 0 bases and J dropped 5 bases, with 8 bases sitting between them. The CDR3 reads CASSLAGGTGELFF. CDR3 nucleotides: TGCGCCAGCAGCTTGGCCGGAGGGACCGGGGAGCTGTTTTTT.